The rows below give T cell receptor beta chains drawn from one sample of a study of blood T cell repertoires in COVID-19. Repertoires were generated with immunoSEQ multiplex PCR, while TCRdb's copy carries only in-frame clones and drops some. The sample has about 76,000 clones, about 82% seen once. Sequencing was performed on peripheral blood. The source is a man between 50 and 59 years old with COVID-19, enrolled during active disease. The CDR3 runs from the conserved cysteine through the conserved F or W. D genes are given only for firm matches. The size field is filled for only some rows; it gives once, few, many or a size class.

>NA|TRBJ1-1|TRBV19|NA
CATGVQGGNTEAFF
TGTGCCACCGGGGTACAGGGTGGGAACACTGAAGCTTTCTTT
>NA|TRBJ1-6|TRBV30|NA
CAWTRVNSPLHF
TGTGCCTGGACCAGGGTAAATTCACCCCTCCACTTT
>NA|TRBJ2-2|TRBV12-5|TRBD1
CASGSQGAGELFF
TGTGCTAGTGGTTCACAGGGGGCCGGGGAGCTGTTTTTT
>NA|TRBJ1-4|TRBV6-5|TRBD1
CASNRDRGLEKLFF
TGTGCCAGCAACCGGGACAGGGGGCTTGAAAAACTGTTTTTT
>NA|TRBJ1-4|TRBV14|TRBD1
CASSLGTDNEKLFF
TGTGCCAGCAGCCTGGGGACAGATAATGAAAAACTGTTTTTT
>once|TRBJ2-4|TRBV29-1|TRBD2
CSGRPGGKNIQYF
TGCAGCGGCCGACCGGGGGGCAAAAACATTCAGTACTTC
>NA|TRBJ1-1|TRBV6-5|NA
CASSYDRRMNTEAFF
TGTGCCAGCAGTTACGATAGAAGAATGAACACTGAAGCTTTCTTT
>NA|TRBJ2-1|TRBV7-3|NA
CASSSAVDIYEQFF
TGTGCCAGCAGCTCCGCCGTAGATATCTATGAGCAGTTCTTC
>once|TRBJ2-5|TRBV10-2|NA
CASSAPGQAKETQYF
TGCGCCAGCAGTGCCCCGGGACAAGCAAAAGAGACCCAGTACTTC
>once|TRBJ1-1|TRBV5-5|NA
CASSFLGTLNTEAFF
TGTGCCAGCAGCTTTCTCGGGACATTGAACACTGAAGCTTTCTTT
>once|TRBJ2-4|TRBV28|TRBD1
CASSTTGEAKNIQYF
TGTGCCAGCAGCACGACAGGGGAAGCCAAAAACATTCAGTACTTC
>NA|TRBJ2-2|TRBV4-2|TRBD1
CASSQIKHGTGNTGELFF
TGTGCCAGCAGCCAAATCAAGCACGGGACAGGGAACACCGGGGAGCTGTTTTTT
>NA|TRBJ1-5|TRBV28|NA
CASSPASSQPQHF
TGTGCCAGCAGCCCCGCCTCGAGTCAGCCCCAGCATTTT
>NA|TRBJ2-1|TRBV24-1|NA
CATSDRSESYNEQFF
TGTGCCACCAGTGATCGCTCGGAGAGCTACAATGAGCAGTTCTTC
>few|TRBJ2-7|TRBV11-1|NA
CASSLVSYEQYF
TGTGCCAGCAGCTTAGTATCCTACGAGCAGTACTTC
>NA|TRBJ1-2|TRBV28|NA
CASSPPGAIQSGYTF
TGTGCCAGCAGTCCACCGGGTGCCATCCAGAGCGGCTACACCTTC
>NA|TRBJ2-1|TRBV5-1|TRBD2
CASSSTSGRTNNEQFF
TGCGCCAGCAGCTCGACTAGCGGGAGGACGAACAATGAGCAGTTCTTC
>NA|TRBJ1-2|TRBV27|NA
CASSTTRGGYTF
TGTGCCAGCAGCACTACCCGGGGAGGCTACACCTTC
>NA|TRBJ1-3|TRBV7-2|NA
CASSFKAGRASGNTIYF
TGTGCCAGCAGCTTCAAGGCGGGGCGGGCCTCTGGAAACACCATATATTTT
>once|TRBJ2-5|TRBV5-6|TRBD1
CASSSGTGDQETQYF
TGTGCCAGCAGCTCAGGTACAGGGGACCAAGAGACCCAGTACTTC
>NA|TRBJ1-1|TRBV12-3/TRBV12-4|NA
CASSTGMNTEAFF
TGTGCCAGCAGCACAGGGATGAACACTGAAGCTTTCTTT
>NA|TRBJ1-2|TRBV18|NA
CASSPWTEGYGYTF
TGTGCCAGCTCACCGTGGACGGAGGGCTATGGCTACACCTTC
>NA|TRBJ1-2|TRBV6-5|TRBD1
CASSRGQGGYGYTF
TGTGCCAGCAGTAGGGGACAGGGTGGGTATGGCTACACCTTC
>once|TRBJ1-5|TRBV19|NA
CASTSTGGGRGNQPQHF
TGTGCCAGTACCTCGACGGGCGGGGGGCGCGGAAATCAGCCCCAGCATTTT
>once|TRBJ2-5|TRBV7-9|NA
CASSSGSYQETQYF
TGTGCCAGCAGCTCTGGCTCTTACCAAGAGACCCAGTACTTC
>NA|TRBJ1-2|TRBV7-9|NA
CASSSTETYGYTF
TGTGCCAGCAGTTCGACAGAGACCTATGGCTACACCTTC
>NA|TRBJ1-3|TRBV6-1|NA
CASTSGSGSGNTIYF
TGTGCCAGCACCTCTGGATCGGGCTCTGGAAACACCATATATTTT
>NA|TRBJ2-7|TRBV10-3|NA
CATKPPAVVFEQYF
TGTGCCACCAAGCCCCCAGCGGTCGTCTTCGAGCAGTACTTC
>NA|TRBJ1-1|TRBV30|TRBD1
CALDRGEGTEAFF
TGTGCCTTGGACAGGGGAGAAGGCACTGAAGCTTTCTTT
>NA|TRBJ2-6|TRBV29-1|NA
CSVGGRSGANVLTF
TGCAGCGTTGGAGGCAGATCTGGGGCCAACGTCCTGACTTTC
>NA|TRBJ1-6|TRBV28|NA
CASRGGSYNSPLHF
TGTGCCAGCCGGGGGGGCTCCTATAATTCACCCCTCCACTTT
>few|TRBJ2-7|TRBV6-5|NA
CASSYGTRSYEQYF
TGTGCCAGCAGTTACGGCACTAGAAGCTACGAGCAGTACTTC
>NA|TRBJ2-1|TRBV30|NA
CAWLKGLSYNEQFF
TGTGCCTGGTTAAAGGGACTGTCCTACAATGAGCAGTTCTTC
>NA|TRBJ2-6|TRBV19|NA
CASSIGGTSGANVLTF
TGTGCCAGTAGTATAGGCGGGACCTCTGGGGCCAACGTCCTGACTTTC
>once|TRBJ2-3|TRBV5-4|NA
CASSPGPTLAGSTDTQYF
TGTGCCAGCAGCCCCGGACCCACCCTCGCGGGATCCACAGATACGCAGTATTTT
>NA|TRBJ2-7|TRBV28|TRBD2
CASSPGTTPYEQYF
TGTGCCAGCAGTCCCGGGACTACGCCCTACGAGCAGTACTTC
>NA|TRBJ1-6|TRBV5-1|NA
CASSLAGGNSPLHF
TGCGCCAGCAGCTTGGCCGGAGGGAATTCACCCCTCCACTTT
>NA|TRBJ2-5|TRBV3-1/TRBV3-2|TRBD2
CASRPTSGQETQYF
TGTGCCAGCAGACCGACTAGCGGACAAGAGACCCAGTACTTC
>NA|TRBJ1-5|TRBV6-5|TRBD1
CASSRGQAGNQPQHF
TGTGCCAGCAGTAGGGGACAGGCAGGGAATCAGCCCCAGCATTTT
>NA|TRBJ1-4|TRBV11-2|NA
CASSLRGFGEKLFF
TGTGCCAGCAGCTTACGGGGGTTCGGTGAAAAACTGTTTTTT
>NA|TRBJ1-5|TRBV4-2|NA
CASSQVGSEGANQPQHF
TGTGCCAGCAGCCAAGTGGGGAGCGAAGGAGCCAATCAGCCCCAGCATTTT
>few|TRBJ2-7|TRBV5-1|TRBD2
CASSLASGRAYEQYF
TGCGCCAGCAGCTTGGCAAGCGGGAGGGCCTACGAGCAGTACTTC
>NA|TRBJ2-1|TRBV7-2|TRBD2
CASSKWTSGNNEQFF
TGTGCCAGCAGCAAATGGACTAGCGGGAACAATGAGCAGTTCTTC